This T cell receptor (beta chain) appears in the sequencing data of a study of Ad26.COV2.S vaccination and SARS-CoV-2 variants (dated by TCRdb to the early 2020s). As for the study more broadly: Sequencing of the TCRbeta repertoire served to evaluate the specificity and breadth of SARS-CoV-2-reactive T cell receptors following Ad26.COV2.S vaccination. A total of around 32 samples were included in the TCR-sequenced set, comprising about 20 Ad26.COV2.S vaccine recipients, 5 placebo recipients and 8 SARS-CoV-2 convalescent individuals.

The immunoSEQ Assay was used to sequence TCRbeta CDR3 regions. After extraction, genomic DNA underwent amplification by bias-controlled multiplex PCR, followed by high-throughput sequencing. For the original study's pipeline: To quantify the absolute abundance of every unique TCRbeta CDR3 region, sequences were collapsed and filtered. T cell fraction was estimated by normalization of TCRbeta template counts to usable DNA, with usable DNA being measured through amplification of reference genes present in all nucleated cells. Repertoire TCRs were annotated as SARS-CoV-2-specific by exact matching of V gene, CDR3 amino acid sequence and J gene to a known reactive TCR set. MIRA supplied the reference SARS-CoV-2 TCR set, which was filtered for enrichment in COVID-19-positive ImmuneCODE repertoires so that public or cross-reactive TCRs were removed. Using the MIRA antigens, annotated TCRs were further analysed by specific ORF or by position within an ORF. Depth was the summed frequency of annotated unique rearrangements, while breadth was defined as annotated unique rearrangements over total unique productive rearrangements. Group comparisons of TCR breadth used two-sided Wilcoxon rank-sum tests. Here the immuneACCESS table is served through TCRdb, limited to in-frame sequences with V and J called. Missing clones are a known gap in these copies; in checked studies unresolved V genes cover under half, and the rest lacks a known reason. The D gene and trimming were derived from the DNA, and the V and J assignments and clone size from that table. In this sample the table shows over 85,000 clones, around three quarters of which occur a single time. The ten largest make up roughly a sixth of the sample.

Study-wide findings and limitations: After vaccination, spike-specific CD8+ and CD4+ T cell responses were reported to show substantial breadth. According to the authors, total T cell responses may have been underestimated by the TCR breadth and depth analyses. Ad26.COV2.S recipients had higher spike-specific TCR breadth than placebo recipients (P = 0.0014). Comparable non-spike TCR breadth was observed between vaccine and placebo recipients, consistent with only spike being contained in the vaccine.

Comment on this clone: There is no known antigen for this receptor. Nothing much larger sits one base from this clone, and base qualities are not available.

The time point label for this specimen denotes: individuals recovered from natural SARS-CoV-2 infection. The sequence came from a human donor who had recovered from COVID-19. The input for sequencing was peripheral blood, taken after recovery from COVID-19.

The bases are TGTGCCAGCAGCTTACGTCCAGGGGACAATGAGCAGTTCTTC. This codes for CASSLRPGDNEQFF. The chain is encoded by TRBV7-2 joined to TRBJ2-1, and possibly TRBD1, on 6 matching bases. From the cysteine through the phenylalanine, the CDR3 covers 14 amino acids. Kept here is only the CDR3 DNA, which spans 42 bases and is read in frame from base 1. Trimming takes 2 bases from V and 5 bases from J, and the germline ends sit 10 bases apart. Reading the germline V gene gives CDR1 SGHTA and CDR2 FQGNSA. The full variable domain, completed from the reference TRBV7-2 and TRBJ2-1 proteins outside the CDR3, reads GAGVSQSPSNKVTEKGKDVELRCDPISGHTALYWYRQSLGQGLEFLIYFQGNSAPDKSGLPSDRFSAERTGGSVSTLTIQRTQQEDSAVYLCASSLRPGDNEQFFGPGTRLTVL.